Below are 15 T cell receptor beta chains sequenced from a single sample in a study of long-term antiretroviral therapy in people with HIV. The libraries were made with immunoSEQ v3.0 at survey level. TCRdb's table, derived via immunoSEQ multiplex PCR, lists solely in-frame clones and lacks some. The sample contains roughly 28,000 clones, 70% to 90% of which appear only once. Sequences were derived from unsorted PBMCs, sampled 1.8 years after starting antiretroviral therapy. These receptors were taken from a young woman with HIV.

This rearrangement joins TRBV25-1 to TRBJ2-5; 7 bases are shared with TRBD1. The CDR3 is made up of 15 amino acids. The V and J ends lost 1 base and 2 bases, in that order; junction bases with no gene match: 4. Germline loops: CDR1 MGHDK, CDR2 SYGVNS. The CDR3 reads CASSEFGTAQETQYF. The CDR3 DNA is TGTGCCAGCAGTGAATTTGGGACAGCGCAAGAGACCCAGTACTTC. Looking up the rest from reference TRBV25-1 and TRBJ2-5 gives the full variable domain: EADIYQTPRYLVIGTGKKITLECSQTMGHDKMYWYQQDPGMELHLIHYSYGVNSTEKGDLSSESTVSRIRTEHFPLTLESARPSHTSQYLCASSEFGTAQETQYFGPGTRLLVL.

This clone was recorded once. The chain recombines TRBV14 with TRBJ1-4; 7 positions agree with TRBD1. J gave up 8 bases and V 2 bases, and 8 bases lay outside the gene matches. The CDR3 is made up of 15 amino acids. Germline loops: CDR1 SGHDN, CDR2 FVKESK. Here the CDR3 DNA reads TGTGCCAGCAGCCAACTGACAGGGCGGGGGGAAAAACTGTTTTTT. Translated: CASSQLTGRGEKLFF.

CDR3 coding DNA: TGCGCCAGCAGCCAGATACAGGTGGCCACCGGGGAGCTGTTTTTT. Translating it yields CASSQIQVATGELFF. The chain carries TRBV4-1 and TRBJ2-2; a weak D match, TRBD1 (5 bases). Germline V gene sequence: CDR1 MGHRA, CDR2 YSYEKL. Trimming pared 3 bases from V and 4 bases from J, leaving 12 bases between. This CDR3 has 15 residues.

This chain joins TRBV7-9 and TRBJ2-2; D is possibly TRBD2 (6 bases). The CDR3 covers 15 residues. CDR1 and CDR2 (germline): SEHNR, FQNEAQ (reference sequence). V lost 5 bases and J lost 5, with 15 bases in between. CDR3 loop: CASSPAGPVTGELFF. The CDR3 nucleotides are TGTGCCAGCAGCCCTGCGGGACCGGTGACCGGGGAGCTGTTTTTT.

The chain is built from TRBV19 and TRBJ2-7, with D possibly matching TRBD1 (6 bases). The CDR3 is 13 residues long. Deletions cut 5 bases from V and 2 bases from J, with 10 bases between. Germline CDR1 LNHDA, CDR2 SQIVND (reference sequence). The chain's CDR3 is CASSGDITYEQYF. The CDR3 DNA sequence: TGTGCCAGTAGTGGGGACATTACCTACGAGCAGTACTTC.

V usage is TRBV4-3 and J usage is TRBJ2-7, with D perhaps TRBD1 (6 bases). The germline gives CDR1 LGHNA, CDR2 YSLEER. The CDR3 loop spans 16 amino acids. The V end was cut by 1 base, the J end by 3 bases, with 16 bases between. The CDR3 spells CASSQVLGTPIYEQYF. Written as DNA, the CDR3 is TGCGCCAGCAGCCAAGTGCTCGGGACACCGATCTACGAGCAGTACTTC.

In its sample, this clone was seen once. The rearrangement links TRBV7-2 to TRBJ2-7, with D perhaps assigned TRBD1 or TRBD2 (5 bases each). Trimming took 5 bases from V and 3 from J, leaving 11 bases between them. The length of the CDR3 is 13 residues. The germline CDR1 and CDR2 sequences are SGHTA and FQGNSA. CDR3 in amino acids: CASSPERGYEQYF. The CDR3 DNA is TGTGCCAGCAGCCCGGAGAGGGGCTACGAGCAGTACTTC.

The chain employs TRBV4-1 and TRBJ2-1; unclear D gene. Trimming removed 0 bases at V and 6 bases at J, with 12 bases between. Germline assignment: CDR1 MGHRA and CDR2 YSYEKL. The CDR3 totals 15 residues. The CDR3 DNA follows: TGCGCCAGCAGCCAAGACCCATCACAAGCCAATGAGCAGTTCTTC. Residues: CASSQDPSQANEQFF.

The V and J genes are TRBV6-5 and TRBJ2-2; possibly TRBD1 for D (5 bases). V lost 2 bases and J 7 bases, leaving 8 bases between the germline ends. CDR1 is MNHEY and CDR2 is SVGAGI in the germline V gene. The CDR3 runs 13 residues. The CDR3, as DNA: TGTGCCAGCAGTTACCCAGGGTTCGGGGAGCTGTTTTTT. This sequence encodes CASSYPGFGELFF.

This sequence joins TRBV7-6 and TRBJ1-5, with a tentative D call TRBD1 (6 bases). The CDR3 has 21 residues. Germline values: CDR1 SGHVS, CDR2 FNYEAQ. Trimming removed 6 bases from V and 5 bases from J, with 35 bases in between. The CDR3 region is CASSHDGGARFFLSSDQPQHF. CDR3 nucleotide sequence: TGTGCCAGCAGTCACGATGGGGGGGCGCGGTTTTTTCTATCTTCTGATCAGCCCCAGCATTTT.

This sequence joins TRBV27 and TRBJ2-1; TRBD2 aligns across 9 bases. CDR1 MNHEY and CDR2 SMNVEV come from the germline V gene (reference sequence). V lost 5 bases and J lost 2; bases outside the gene matches: 4. This CDR3 has 15 residues. CDR3 sequence reads: CASSISGSTYNEQFF. CDR3 coding DNA: TGTGCCAGCAGTATTAGCGGGAGCACCTACAATGAGCAGTTCTTC.

The chain uses TRBV7-3 and TRBJ2-3; 9 bases align to TRBD2. Germline lookup yields CDR1 SGHTA and CDR2 FQGTGA. V shed 5 bases and J 1 base; nucleotides not matched to a gene: 4. The length of the CDR3 is 15 residues. The CDR3: CASSLAGSGTDTQYF. CDR3 sequence (DNA): TGTGCCAGCAGCCTAGCGGGGAGCGGCACAGATACGCAGTATTTT.

The rearrangement links TRBV19 to TRBJ1-3; D unresolved. CDR3 size: 17 residues. The V gene lost 5 bases and the J gene lost 7 bases, with 24 bases spanning the gap. The germline CDR1 and CDR2 sequences are LNHDA and SQIVND (reference sequence). CDR3 bases: TGTGCCAGTAGTCCGTCCGTTGGAGGGATGGAAAGGAACACCATATATTTT. As protein: CASSPSVGGMERNTIYF.

This chain joins TRBV4-2 and TRBJ2-7, with D possibly TRBD2 on 5 matching bases. V lost 1 base to trimming and J lost 1 base, with 17 bases between them. Germline loops: CDR1 LGHNA, CDR2 YNFKEQ. This CDR3 is built from 17 residues. CDR3 DNA: TGTGCCAGCAGCCAAGGGTCTGGAGGAAGTAATTCCTACGAGCAGTACTTC. Translated, it gives CASSQGSGGSNSYEQYF.

J is TRBJ2-1 and V is TRBV6-6; D uncertain. Germline V gene lookup returns CDR1 MNHNY and CDR2 SVGAGI (reference sequence). V was pared by 6 bases and J by 4 bases, with 16 bases between. The length of the CDR3 is 15 residues. This CDR3 is CASRPASGAYNEQFF. Written as DNA, the CDR3 is TGTGCCAGCAGGCCGGCGTCAGGAGCGTACAATGAGCAGTTCTTC.